These 7 T cell receptor beta chains came from one sample sequenced in a study of post-analysis software for immune sequencing data. Regarding the study as a whole: There were a few TRBV segments more frequent in patients than controls, and TRBV5-6, TRBV5-1 and TRBV20-1 were among them.

For these TCRs, the target antigens are not known. TCR beta cDNA libraries had unique molecular identifiers. TCRdb called the PCR reads again in MiXCR, with one record for every CDR3 protein. The table records about 820,000 distinct CDR3 sequences, approximately 53% of them present only once. The sample comprised blood. These receptors were obtained from a girl aged 10-17 years with multiple sclerosis.

CDR3 nucleotide sequence: TGTGCCAGCAGCAAGACAGGGGAAGGCGTTCAGCCCCAGCATTTT. Translated, it gives CASSKTGEGVQPQHF. The J gene is TRBJ1-5, the V gene TRBV12-3 or TRBV12-4; 8 bases are a match to TRBD1. V gave up 6 bases and J gave up 6 bases; unmatched junction bases: 10. The CDR3 has 15 amino acids.

The J gene is TRBJ1-1, the V gene TRBV12-3 or TRBV12-4; TRBD1 is a possible D gene (6 bases). Trimming pared 5 bases from V and 4 bases from J, leaving 11 bases between. This CDR3 region has 13 residues. The CDR3 coding sequence is TGTGCCAGCAGTCCGGGGGGCGTCACTGAAGCTTTCTTT. It translates to CASSPGGVTEAFF.

The chain links TRBV6-2 or TRBV6-3 to TRBJ2-4; 9 positions agree with TRBD2. The closer fit of TRBJ2-7 to the DNA end suggests the J call may be wrong. This CDR3 comprises 14 residues. Germline V gene lookup returns CDR1 MNHEY and CDR2 SVGEGT. The CDR3 loop reads CASSYSGTSTEQYF. CDR3 coding DNA: TGTGCCAGCAGTTACTCAGGGACTAGCACCGAGCAGTACTTC.

This chain joins TRBV5-6 and TRBJ1-1; no reliable D call. This CDR3 has 14 amino acids. Germline V gene lookup returns CDR1 SGHDT and CDR2 YYEEEE. Trimming removed 0 bases at V and 5 bases at J, with 11 bases between. This chain's CDR3 is CASSLDGLGTEAFF. The CDR3 DNA is TGTGCCAGCAGCTTGGACGGCCTTGGAACTGAAGCTTTCTTT. Full variable domain (rest looked up from reference TRBV5-6 and TRBJ1-1): DAGVTQSPTHLIKTRGQQVTLRCSPKSGHDTVSWYQQALGQGPQFIFQYYEEEERQRGNFPDRFSGHQFPNYSSELNVNALLLGDSALYLCASSLDGLGTEAFFGQGTRLTVV.

V gene TRBV7-8 combines with J gene TRBJ2-7, with a weak D call TRBD2 (6 bases). Germline V gene data show CDR1 as SGHVS and CDR2 as FQNEAQ. Between the trimmed V and J ends, which lost 6 bases and 4 bases, there was a span of 10 bases. The CDR3 sequence is 12 residues long. This chain's CDR3 is CASRKAGYEQYF. For the CDR3, the DNA is TGTGCCAGCAGAAAAGCGGGTTACGAGCAGTACTTC. Full variable domain (missing parts from reference TRBV7-8 and TRBJ2-7): GAGVSQSPRYKVAKRGQDVALRCDPISGHVSLFWYQQALGQGPEFLTYFQNEAQLDKSGLPSDRFFAERPEGSVSTLKIQRTQQEDSAVYLCASRKAGYEQYFGPGTRLTVT.

V is TRBV6-8 and J is TRBJ2-7; the D is unclear. Trimming stripped 8 bases from V and 3 bases from J, with 8 bases between. CDR3 length equals 11 residues. Looked up from germline, CDR1 is MNHGY and CDR2 is SAAAGT. CDR3 loop: CASPVDYEQYF. The CDR3 nucleotides read TGTGCCAGCCCGGTTGACTACGAGCAGTACTTC.

In its sample, this clonotype was seen a few times. This chain's CDR3 is CASSAPGQSTYEQYF. CDR3 in DNA: TGCGCCAGCAGTGCACCGGGACAGAGTACCTACGAGCAGTACTTC. The J gene is TRBJ2-5, the V gene TRBV10-2; TRBD1 matches 7 bases. The J call may not be correct, given that the DNA end is closer to TRBJ2-7. The CDR3 loop spans 15 amino acids. The germline CDR1 and CDR2 sequences are WSHSY and SAAADI.